These 17 T cell receptor beta chains were sequenced from one sample in a study of T cells in localized non-small cell lung cancer. Some clones are missing from TCRdb's copy, which holds only in-frame ones; the method was immunoSEQ multiplex PCR. The sample contains about 30,000 clones, 88% of which appear only once. Here the sequenced sample was peripheral blood, taken before any cancer treatment. These receptors came from an older female donor with stage III squamous cell lung carcinoma.

This chain uses TRBV10-3 with TRBJ2-6; perhaps D is TRBD1 or TRBD2 (5 bases each). This CDR3 region has 18 residues. Germline CDR1 is ENHRY and CDR2 is SYGVKD. V was clipped by 3 bases and J by 0 bases, with 15 bases between them. The CDR3 loop is CAISEWDRGHSGANVLTF. CDR3 bases: TGTGCCATCAGTGAATGGGATCGGGGCCACTCTGGGGCCAACGTCCTGACTTTC.

J is TRBJ2-7 and V is TRBV5-5, with 7 bases matching TRBD1. CDR3 length equals 13 residues. The germline CDR1 and CDR2 sequences are SGHKS and YYEKEE (reference sequence). V lost 2 bases to trimming and J lost 4 bases; unmatched junction nucleotides: 3. The CDR3 sequence: CASSFPGGYEQYF. The CDR3 bases are TGTGCCAGCAGCTTCCCAGGGGGATACGAGCAGTACTTC.

The rearrangement links TRBV5-4 to TRBJ2-5, with D possibly being TRBD1 (5 bases). V was clipped by 2 bases and J by 5 bases, with 10 bases between them. Germline V lookup: CDR1 SGHNT, CDR2 YYREEE (reference sequence). CDR3 size: 13 residues. CDR3 nucleotides: TGTGCCAGCAGCTTTTCTAGGGGTGAGACCCAGTACTTC. Amino acids: CASSFSRGETQYF.

In its sample, this clone was seen once. The chain links TRBV5-1 to TRBJ2-1; TRBD2 agrees at 7 bases. CDR3 length equals 15 residues. V shed 0 bases and J 3 bases; nucleotides not matched to a gene: 3. The germline V gene encodes CDR1 SGHRS and CDR2 YFSETQ. The DNA of the CDR3 is TGCGCCAGCAGCTTGGCGGCTAGCGGCTACAATGAGCAGTTCTTC. Translation: CASSLAASGYNEQFF.

This sequence joins TRBV2 and TRBJ2-5; D call uncertain. This CDR3 is 14 amino acids long. Looked up from germline, CDR1 is SNHLY and CDR2 is FYNNEI. V lost 8 bases and J 1 base, leaving 14 bases between the germline ends. CDR3 protein: CASRPTATQETQYF. For the CDR3, the DNA is TGTGCCAGCCGCCCTACTGCTACCCAAGAGACCCAGTACTTC. The full variable domain, rest sourced from reference TRBV2 and TRBJ2-5, is EPEVTQTPSHQVTQMGQEVILRCVPISNHLYFYWYRQILGQKVEFLVSFYNNEISEKSEIFDDQFSVERPDGSNFTLKIRSTKLEDSAMYFCASRPTATQETQYFGPGTRLLVL.

This chain's CDR3 is CASSPGANYEQYF. CDR3 bases: TGTGCCAGCAGCCCAGGGGCTAACTACGAGCAGTACTTC. The chain couples TRBV6-5 to TRBJ2-7; D is possibly TRBD1 (6 bases). The V and J ends lost 6 bases and 3 bases respectively, with 12 bases between them. The germline V gene encodes CDR1 MNHEY and CDR2 SVGAGI. This CDR3 comprises 13 residues.

This clone was counted a single time. This chain links TRBV7-6 with TRBJ2-3, with TRBD2 matching over 10 bases. This CDR3 spans 16 amino acids. V was pared by 1 base and J by 2 bases, with 3 bases of the junction left unmatched. Germline V gene sequence: CDR1 SGHVS, CDR2 FNYEAQ. CDR3 DNA sequence: TGTGCCAGCAGCTTAGAACTAGCGGGGTTCACAGATACGCAGTATTTT. This codes for CASSLELAGFTDTQYF.

This clone was counted a single time. The CDR3 DNA sequence: TGCAGCGTTGATTTACACAACACCGGGGAGCTGTTTTTT. This sequence encodes CSVDLHNTGELFF. The V and J genes are TRBV29-1 and TRBJ2-2; D unclear. Per the germline V gene, CDR1 is SQVTM and CDR2 is ANQGSEA. The CDR3 is made up of 13 amino acids. Trimming took off 3 bases at V and 2 bases at J, with 7 bases between the two ends.

The chain employs TRBV7-2 and TRBJ2-7, with 7 bases aligning to TRBD1. The trim removed 4 bases at V and 2 bases at J, leaving 8 bases unmatched. The CDR3 contains 15 residues. Germline lookup yields CDR1 SGHTA and CDR2 FQGNSA. CDR3 region: CASSSNPGGAYEQYF. CDR3 nucleotides: TGTGCCAGCAGCTCAAACCCAGGGGGAGCCTACGAGCAGTACTTC.

The CDR3 DNA is TGCGCCAGCAGCCAGAACCACGGGGGACGAATCCGAACCTACGAGCAGTACTTC. Amino acid sequence: CASSQNHGGRIRTYEQYF. The chain carries TRBV4-1 and TRBJ2-7; D may be TRBD2 (6 bases). The CDR3 is 18 amino acids. CDR1 and CDR2 (germline): MGHRA, YSYEKL. V was trimmed by 3 bases and J by 2 bases, leaving 23 bases between them.

V is TRBV7-9 and J is TRBJ1-1, with D tentatively TRBD1 (6 bases). Germline V gives CDR1 SEHNR, CDR2 FQNEAQ (reference sequence). The V end lost 0 bases, the J end lost 2 bases, and 13 bases lay between the germline ends. The CDR3 spans 16 residues. The CDR3 loop reads CASSLAGAGLNTEAFF. CDR3 in DNA: TGTGCCAGCAGCTTAGCGGGGGCAGGGCTTAACACTGAAGCTTTCTTT. The whole variable domain, remainder taken from reference TRBV7-9 and TRBJ1-1, is DTGVSQNPRHKITKRGQNVTFRCDPISEHNRLYWYRQTLGQGPEFLTYFQNEAQLEKSRLLSDRFSAERPKGSFSTLEIQRTEQGDSAMYLCASSLAGAGLNTEAFFGQGTRLTVV.

This clone has more than one count but fewer than ten. The chain carries TRBV2 and TRBJ1-2; possibly TRBD1 for D (5 bases). Per germline, CDR1 SNHLY and CDR2 FYNNEI. The CDR3 totals 12 residues. The V gene lost 5 bases and the J gene lost 8 bases, with 12 bases spanning the gap. CDR3 in DNA: TGTGCCAGCAGTTACGGGGGTTGGGGCTACACCTTC. Encoded protein: CASSYGGWGYTF.

This chain uses TRBV19 with TRBJ1-4; a possible D gene is TRBD1 (5 bases). The V end was cut by 7 bases, the J end by 4 bases, with 10 bases between. The CDR3 contains 13 residues. CDR1 is LNHDA and CDR2 is SQIVND in the germline V gene (reference sequence). In DNA form, the CDR3 reads TGTGCCAGTATTGGAGGGGATAATGAAAAACTGTTTTTT. Its translation is CASIGGDNEKLFF. Full variable domain (outside the CDR3, taken from reference TRBV19 and TRBJ1-4): DGGITQSPKYLFRKEGQNVTLSCEQNLNHDAMYWYRQDPGQGLRLIYYSQIVNDFQKGDIAEGYSVSREKKESFPLTVTSAQKNPTAFYLCASIGGDNEKLFFGSGTQLSVL.

The V and J genes are TRBV19 and TRBJ1-5; 11 nucleotides match TRBD1. Germline CDR1 and CDR2: LNHDA and SQIVND (reference sequence). The ends lost 3 bases at V and 0 bases at J; junction bases unmatched: 4. The CDR3 has 17 residues. Here the CDR3 DNA reads TGTGCCAGTAGTATCGGGGACAGGGGGTATAGCAATCAGCCCCAGCATTTT. Residues: CASSIGDRGYSNQPQHF. Drawing the rest from reference TRBV19 and TRBJ1-5, the complete variable domain is DGGITQSPKYLFRKEGQNVTLSCEQNLNHDAMYWYRQDPGQGLRLIYYSQIVNDFQKGDIAEGYSVSREKKESFPLTVTSAQKNPTAFYLCASSIGDRGYSNQPQHFGDGTRLSIL.

CDR3 loop: CASSLGGVSTDTQYF. CDR3 in DNA: TGTGCCAGCAGCTTGGGGGGCGTGAGCACAGATACGCAGTATTTT. The J gene is TRBJ2-3, the V gene TRBV5-4, with D possibly TRBD1 on 5 matching bases. The germline CDR1 and CDR2 sequences are SGHNT and YYREEE (reference sequence). The CDR3 runs to 15 residues. Between the trimmed V and J ends, which lost 0 bases and 0 bases, there was a span of 8 bases.

The chain is built from TRBV14 and TRBJ1-2, with D perhaps matching TRBD1 (5 bases). Trimming took 2 bases from V and 2 from J, leaving 18 bases between them. The CDR3 extends over 17 amino acids. Germline CDR1 SGHDN, CDR2 FVKESK. CDR3 nucleotide sequence: TGTGCCAGCAGCCAAAAGTGGGGGGGGATCGCGAACTATGGCTACACCTTC. It specifies CASSQKWGGIANYGYTF.

V usage is TRBV18 and J usage is TRBJ2-1; 7 bases map to TRBD1. CDR3 length: 13 residues. V gave up 5 bases and J gave up 7 bases; unmatched junction bases: 5. Germline V gene sequence: CDR1 KGHSH, CDR2 LQKENI. This chain's CDR3 is CASSSTGRNEQFF. CDR3 nucleotide sequence: TGTGCCAGCTCATCGACAGGGAGAAATGAGCAGTTCTTC. Filled out from reference TRBV18 and TRBJ2-1, the complete variable domain reads NAGVMQNPRHLVRRRGQEARLRCSPMKGHSHVYWYRQLPEEGLKFMVYLQKENIIDESGMPKERFSAEFPKEGPSILRIQQVVRGDSAAYFCASSSTGRNEQFFGPGTRLTVL.